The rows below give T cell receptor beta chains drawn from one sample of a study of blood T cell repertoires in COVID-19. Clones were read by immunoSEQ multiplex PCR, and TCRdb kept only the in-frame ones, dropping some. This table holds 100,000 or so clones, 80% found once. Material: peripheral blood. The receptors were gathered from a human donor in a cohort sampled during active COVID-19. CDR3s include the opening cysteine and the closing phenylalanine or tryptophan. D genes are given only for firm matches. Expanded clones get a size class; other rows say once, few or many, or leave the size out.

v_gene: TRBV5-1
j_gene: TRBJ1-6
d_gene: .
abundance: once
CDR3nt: TGCGCCAGCAGCTTGGAACAGTCTAGCTCACCCCTCCACTTT
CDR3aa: CASSLEQSSSPLHF

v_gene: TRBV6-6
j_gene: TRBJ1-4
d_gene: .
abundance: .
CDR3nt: TGTGCCAGCAAGACGGGGGAAAAACTGTTTTTT
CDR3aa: CASKTGEKLFF

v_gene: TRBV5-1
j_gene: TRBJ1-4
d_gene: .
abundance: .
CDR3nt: TGCGCCAGCAGCTTAGGAAACACAGGGACCCCTGAAAAACTGTTTTTT
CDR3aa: CASSLGNTGTPEKLFF

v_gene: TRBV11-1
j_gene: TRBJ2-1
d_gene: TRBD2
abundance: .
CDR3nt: TGTGCCAGCAGCAAGGGGACTAGCGGGAACAATGAGCAGTTCTTC
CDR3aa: CASSKGTSGNNEQFF

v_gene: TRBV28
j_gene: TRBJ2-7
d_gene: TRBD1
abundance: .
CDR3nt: TGTGCCAGCAGGGTTGCAGGGGGAATCTACGAGCAGTACTTC
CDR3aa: CASRVAGGIYEQYF

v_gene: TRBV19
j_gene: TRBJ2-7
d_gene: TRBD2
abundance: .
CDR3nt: TGTGCCACCACTAGCGGGAGCTCCTACGAGCAGTACTTC
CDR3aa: CATTSGSSYEQYF

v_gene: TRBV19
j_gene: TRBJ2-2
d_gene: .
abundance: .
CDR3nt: TGTGCCAGTAGTACCACAGGGAACACCGGGGAGCTGTTTTTT
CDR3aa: CASSTTGNTGELFF

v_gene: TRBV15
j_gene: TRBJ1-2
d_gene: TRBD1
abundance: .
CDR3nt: TGTGCCACCAGCAGAGATTTTAGGACAGGGGCGAAGAGGGGGAGCTACACCTTC
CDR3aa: CATSRDFRTGAKRGSYTF

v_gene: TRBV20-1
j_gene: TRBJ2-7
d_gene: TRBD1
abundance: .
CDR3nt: TGCAGTGCTAGTCTAGGGACAGGCTACGAGCAGTACTTC
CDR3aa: CSASLGTGYEQYF

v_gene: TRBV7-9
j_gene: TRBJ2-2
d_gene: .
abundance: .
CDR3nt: TGTGCCAGCACCAAGGAGGGGGCGACCGGGGAGCTGTTTTTT
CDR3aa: CASTKEGATGELFF

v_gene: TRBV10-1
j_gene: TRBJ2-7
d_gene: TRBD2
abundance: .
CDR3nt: TGCGCCAGCAGTGAACTAGCGGGAACATACTACGAGCAGTACTTC
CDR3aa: CASSELAGTYYEQYF

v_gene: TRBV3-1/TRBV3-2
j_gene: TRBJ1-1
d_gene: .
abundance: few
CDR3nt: TGTGCCAGCAGCCAGATACAGGGGAACACTGAAGCTTTCTTT
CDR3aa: CASSQIQGNTEAFF

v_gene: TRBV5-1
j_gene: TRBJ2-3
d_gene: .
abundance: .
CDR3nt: TGCGCCAGCAGCCCTTGGGACAATCCGACAGATACGCAGTATTTT
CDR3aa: CASSPWDNPTDTQYF

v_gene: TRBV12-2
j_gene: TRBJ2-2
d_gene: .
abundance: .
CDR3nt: TGTGCAAGTCGCTTAGCAGCCCGCCAGGGTGGCGGGGAGCTGTTTTTT
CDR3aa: CASRLAARQGGGELFF

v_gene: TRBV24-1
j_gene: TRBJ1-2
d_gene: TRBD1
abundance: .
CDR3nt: TGTGCCACCAGTGATGAAAGGACAGGGTACGGCTACACCTTC
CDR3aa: CATSDERTGYGYTF

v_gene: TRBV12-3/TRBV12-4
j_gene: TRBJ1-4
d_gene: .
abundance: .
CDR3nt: TGTGCCAGCAGTTTAGGGTCGGGAGAAAAACTGTTTTTT
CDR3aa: CASSLGSGEKLFF

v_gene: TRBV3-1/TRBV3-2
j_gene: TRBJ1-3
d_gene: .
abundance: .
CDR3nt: TGTGCCAGCAGCCGAGCGGGGGCTGGAAACACCATATATTTT
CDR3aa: CASSRAGAGNTIYF

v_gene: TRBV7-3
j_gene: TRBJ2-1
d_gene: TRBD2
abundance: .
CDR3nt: TGTGCCAGCAGCTTGGCGGGAGGGACTTACAATGAGCAGTTCTTC
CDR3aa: CASSLAGGTYNEQFF

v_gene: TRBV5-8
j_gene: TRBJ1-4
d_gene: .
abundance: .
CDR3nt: TGTGCCAGCAGCCAGGGGTCCCATCCGGCAAAACTGTTTTTT
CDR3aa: CASSQGSHPAKLFF

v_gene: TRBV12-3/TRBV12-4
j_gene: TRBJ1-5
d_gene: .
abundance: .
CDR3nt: TGTGCCAGCAGTTTCGGCAGGCCGCCCCAGCATTTT
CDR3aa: CASSFGRPPQHF

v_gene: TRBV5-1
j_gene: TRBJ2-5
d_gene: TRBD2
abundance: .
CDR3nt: TGCGCCAGCACCCAAGGGACTAGCCCCGAGACCCAGTACTTC
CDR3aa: CASTQGTSPETQYF

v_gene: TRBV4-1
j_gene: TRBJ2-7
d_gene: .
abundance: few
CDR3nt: TGCGCCAGCAGCCAAGTGCCGGGAGAAGGCGAGCAGTACTTC
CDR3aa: CASSQVPGEGEQYF

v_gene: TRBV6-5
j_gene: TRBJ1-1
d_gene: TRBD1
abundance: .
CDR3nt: TGTGCCAGCAGTTCGACAGGGGAAGACACTGAAGCTTTCTTT
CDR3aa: CASSSTGEDTEAFF

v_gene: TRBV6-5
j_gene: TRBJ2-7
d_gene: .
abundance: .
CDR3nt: TGTGCCAGCAGCACAACGAGGTACGAGCAGTACTTC
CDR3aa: CASSTTRYEQYF

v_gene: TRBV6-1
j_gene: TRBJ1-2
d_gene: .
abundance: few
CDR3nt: TGTGCCAGCAGTGAACCAGGTACTCATGGCTACACCTTC
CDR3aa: CASSEPGTHGYTF

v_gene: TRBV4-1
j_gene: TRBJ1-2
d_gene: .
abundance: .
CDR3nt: TGCGCCAGCAGCCGCAGGGGTGGCTACACCTTC
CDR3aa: CASSRRGGYTF

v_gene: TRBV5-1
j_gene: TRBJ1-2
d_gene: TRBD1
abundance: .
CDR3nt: TGCGCCAGCAGCCAGGGGGGTGACTATGGCTACACCTTC
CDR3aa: CASSQGGDYGYTF

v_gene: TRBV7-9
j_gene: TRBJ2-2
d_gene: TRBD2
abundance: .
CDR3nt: TGTGCCAGCAGCTTATCAGGCGGGAGAGTTGCGAACACCGGGGAGCTGTTTTTT
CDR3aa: CASSLSGGRVANTGELFF

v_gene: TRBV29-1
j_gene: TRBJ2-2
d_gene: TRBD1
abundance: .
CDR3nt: TGCAGCTTTGTCCAGGGGGCAGGAACCGGGGAGCTGTTTTTT
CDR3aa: CSFVQGAGTGELFF

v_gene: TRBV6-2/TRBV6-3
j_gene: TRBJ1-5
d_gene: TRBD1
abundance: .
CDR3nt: TGTGCCAGCAGTTACTCGGCCCAGGGGGCACGTCAGCCCCAGCATTTT
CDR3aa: CASSYSAQGARQPQHF

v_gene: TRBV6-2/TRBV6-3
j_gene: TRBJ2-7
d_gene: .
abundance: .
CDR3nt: TGTGCCAGCAGTTACTCTTCAGGCTTGATGTCCTACGAGCAGTACTTC
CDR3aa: CASSYSSGLMSYEQYF

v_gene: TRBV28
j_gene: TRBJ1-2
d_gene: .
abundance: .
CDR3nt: TGTGCCAGCACTCGGGGGAACTATGGCTACACCTTC
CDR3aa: CASTRGNYGYTF

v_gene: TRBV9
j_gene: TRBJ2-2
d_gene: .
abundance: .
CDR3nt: TGTGCCAGCAGCTCTTCCGGGACAACGAACACCGGGGAGCTGTTTTTT
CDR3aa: CASSSSGTTNTGELFF

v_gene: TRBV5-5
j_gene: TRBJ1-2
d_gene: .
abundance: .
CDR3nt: TGTGCCAGCAGCTTTGGGGGCTCCTACTATGGCTACACCTTC
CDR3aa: CASSFGGSYYGYTF

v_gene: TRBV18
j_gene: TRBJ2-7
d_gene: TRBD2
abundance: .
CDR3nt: TGTGCCAGCTCACCACGAGCGGGGACTAGCGGGAGCTTATACGAGCAGTACTTC
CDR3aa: CASSPRAGTSGSLYEQYF

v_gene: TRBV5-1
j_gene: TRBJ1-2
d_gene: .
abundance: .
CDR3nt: TGCGCCAGCCATACCGGGAACTTGGCGGATGGCTACACCTTC
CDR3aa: CASHTGNLADGYTF

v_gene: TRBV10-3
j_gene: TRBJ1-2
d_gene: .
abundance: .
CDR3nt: TGTGCCATCAGTTCGGACAGCCTTAACTATGGCTACACCTTC
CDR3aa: CAISSDSLNYGYTF

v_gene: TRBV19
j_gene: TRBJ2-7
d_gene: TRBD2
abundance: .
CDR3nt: TGTGCCAGTAGTATAACAGGCGGGAGTGGGACCTACGAGCAGTACTTC
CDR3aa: CASSITGGSGTYEQYF

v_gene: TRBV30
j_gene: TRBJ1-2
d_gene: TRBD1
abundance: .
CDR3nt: TGTGCCTGGTGGGGGGGACAGGGACTCTTCTATGGCTACACCTTC
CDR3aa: CAWWGGQGLFYGYTF

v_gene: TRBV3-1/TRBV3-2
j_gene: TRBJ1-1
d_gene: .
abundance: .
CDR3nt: TGTGCCAGCAGCCAGGCCCTGACAGACGCGAACACTGAAGCTTTCTTT
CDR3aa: CASSQALTDANTEAFF

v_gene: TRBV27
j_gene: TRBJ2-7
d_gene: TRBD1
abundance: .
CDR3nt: TGTGCCAGCGGACAGGGCTTGGGGGAGCAGTACTTC
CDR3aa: CASGQGLGEQYF

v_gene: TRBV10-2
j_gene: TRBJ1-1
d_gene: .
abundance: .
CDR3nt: TGCGCCAGCAGTGAGGTGGGGCGTGAAGCTTTCTTT
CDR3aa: CASSEVGREAFF

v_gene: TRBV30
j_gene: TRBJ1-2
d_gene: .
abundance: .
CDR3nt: TGTGCCTGGGGACCGTTAGTCGAGGGCTACACCTTC
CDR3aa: CAWGPLVEGYTF

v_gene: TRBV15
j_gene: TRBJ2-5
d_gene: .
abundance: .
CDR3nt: TGTGCCACCAGCAGAGTTTACGGGGAGACCCAGTACTTC
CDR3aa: CATSRVYGETQYF

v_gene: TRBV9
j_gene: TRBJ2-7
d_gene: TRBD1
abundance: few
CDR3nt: TGTGCCAGCAGCGTAGGACAGGGCCCCTCCTACGAGCAGTACTTC
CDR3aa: CASSVGQGPSYEQYF

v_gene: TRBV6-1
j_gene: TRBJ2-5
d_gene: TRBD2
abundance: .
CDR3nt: TGTGCCAGCAGTGAAGGGACTAGCGGGAGGGTCGAGACCCAGTACTTC
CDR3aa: CASSEGTSGRVETQYF

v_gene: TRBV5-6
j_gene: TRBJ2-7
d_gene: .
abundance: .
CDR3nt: TGTGCCAGCAGCTGGGACCAGGGGTTTCGCGAGCAGTACTTC
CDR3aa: CASSWDQGFREQYF

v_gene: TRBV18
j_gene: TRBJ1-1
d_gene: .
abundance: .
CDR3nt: TGTGCCAGCTCACCACTATCCTGGGAGAGCTCTGAAGCTTTCTTT
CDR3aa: CASSPLSWESSEAFF

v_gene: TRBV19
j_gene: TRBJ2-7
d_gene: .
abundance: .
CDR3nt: TGTGCCAGTAGTAGGGGGACGTGGGGGACTTTCGACGAGCAGTACTTC
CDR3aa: CASSRGTWGTFDEQYF

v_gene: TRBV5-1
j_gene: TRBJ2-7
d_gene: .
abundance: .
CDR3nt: TGCGCCAGCAGCGTACAGGGTCCGGAGCAGTACTTC
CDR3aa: CASSVQGPEQYF